A selection of T cell receptor beta chains follows, all from one sample in a study of blood T cell repertoires in COVID-19. Only in-frame clones appear in the TCRdb table, and some are missing; sequencing was by immunoSEQ multiplex PCR. The sample contains about 140,000 clones, over 80% of which appear only once. What was sequenced was PBMCs or T cells enriched from blood (not recorded which). Every receptor here comes from a man in his 70s who had been exposed to COVID-19. The CDR3 runs from the conserved cysteine through the conserved F or W. The D gene is left open where the match is weak. Only some rows state a clone size, as once, few, many or a class for expanded clones.

V	J	size	D	DNA	CDR3
TRBV29-1	TRBJ2-5	NA	NA	TGCAGCGTTGATGGGGCTAACGGCGGAGAAGAGACCCAGTACTTC	CSVDGANGGEETQYF
TRBV6-2/TRBV6-3	TRBJ2-2	NA	TRBD2	TGTGCCAGCAGTTACAAGGGACTAGCGGGATCGAACACCGGGGAGCTGTTTTTT	CASSYKGLAGSNTGELFF
TRBV28	TRBJ1-2	NA	TRBD1	TGTGCCAGCAGGAGGACAGGGACAAATGGCTACACCTTC	CASRRTGTNGYTF
TRBV7-2	TRBJ1-1	NA	NA	TGTGCCAGCAGCTTAGGGTCAGGACAGTACACTGAAGCTTTCTTT	CASSLGSGQYTEAFF
TRBV7-9	TRBJ2-2	NA	TRBD2	TGTGCCAGCGCCCCTGACAGCGGGACTAACACCGGGGAGCTGTTTTTT	CASAPDSGTNTGELFF
TRBV3-1/TRBV3-2	TRBJ1-3	NA	NA	TGTGCCAGCAGCCATCTGACCCGGGGGGGCTCTGGAAACACCATATATTTT	CASSHLTRGGSGNTIYF
TRBV3-1/TRBV3-2	TRBJ1-5	NA	TRBD1	TGTGCCAGCAGCCAGACAGGGTTTAGCAATCAGCCCCAGCATTTT	CASSQTGFSNQPQHF
TRBV7-2	TRBJ1-6	NA	NA	TGTGCCAGCAGCTTAGGGCAGGGAGGGAGATCACCCCTCCACTTT	CASSLGQGGRSPLHF
TRBV5-1	TRBJ1-2	NA	NA	TGCGCCAGCAGCTTGGAGCCCCTCTATGGCTACACCTTC	CASSLEPLYGYTF
TRBV24-1	TRBJ1-2	NA	TRBD1	TGTGCCACCAGTGAAGCCGGGACAGCAAACTATGGCTACACCTTC	CATSEAGTANYGYTF
TRBV5-1	TRBJ2-2	few	TRBD2	TGCGCCAGCAGCGCCCGGACTAGCGGGAGGCGAACCGGGGAGCTGTTTTTT	CASSARTSGRRTGELFF
TRBV3-1/TRBV3-2	TRBJ2-7	NA	TRBD2	TGTGCCAGCAGCCCTCGTCTACGGCTTGGAGGGTTACTAGCGGGAACCTACGAGCAGTACTTC	CASSPRLRLGGLLAGTYEQYF
TRBV23-1	TRBJ1-1	NA	TRBD1	TGCGCCAGCAGTCCTCGGACAGGGAACATGAACACTGAAGCTTTCTTT	CASSPRTGNMNTEAFF
TRBV5-1	TRBJ1-3	NA	NA	TGCGCCAGCAGCCTCGGGAACCTTGGAAACACCATATATTTT	CASSLGNLGNTIYF
TRBV19	TRBJ2-6	NA	TRBD2	TGTGCCAGTAGTTTTGCGGGGGTTTTCTCTGGGGCCAACGTCCTGACTTTC	CASSFAGVFSGANVLTF
TRBV27	TRBJ1-2	NA	TRBD1	TGTGCCAGCAGCTTCCGGGACAGGGCCGGGGCCACCTTC	CASSFRDRAGATF
TRBV3-1/TRBV3-2	TRBJ1-1	NA	NA	TGTGCCAGCAGGGACTACCGGAACACTGAAGCTTTCTTT	CASRDYRNTEAFF
TRBV6-5	TRBJ1-2	NA	TRBD1	TGTGCCAGCAGTTCCTCGACAGGGGATGGCTACACCTTC	CASSSSTGDGYTF
TRBV19	TRBJ2-5	NA	NA	TGTGCCAGTAGTTCCGACCAAGAGACCCAGTACTTC	CASSSDQETQYF
TRBV11-2	TRBJ2-3	NA	TRBD2	TGTGCCAGCAGTCGGTTAGCGGGGGGCCACACAGATACGCAGTATTTT	CASSRLAGGHTDTQYF
TRBV9	TRBJ1-3	NA	TRBD1	TGTGCCAGCAGCGTAGAGTGGACAGGGATGGGAAACACCATATATTTT	CASSVEWTGMGNTIYF
TRBV27	TRBJ2-2	once	TRBD2	TGTGCCAGCAGTCCTCCCGACAGGATGCTTTTAGCGGGAGGGCCTTACACCGGGGAGCTGTTTTTT	CASSPPDRMLLAGGPYTGELFF
TRBV11-2	TRBJ1-5	NA	TRBD1	TGTGCCAGCAGCCCGGACAGGGGGAACCAGCCCCAGCATTTT	CASSPDRGNQPQHF
TRBV7-9	TRBJ1-5	NA	NA	TGTGCCAGCAGCTTCGACAGGTTTAGCAATCAGCCCCAGCATTTT	CASSFDRFSNQPQHF
TRBV5-6	TRBJ1-1	many	NA	TGTGCCAGCAGATTTTTCGCGGGGATGAACACTGAAGCTTTCTTT	CASRFFAGMNTEAFF
TRBV28	TRBJ2-1	NA	NA	TGTGCCAGCAGTTTATATATACAGCTATCCTACAATGAGCAGTTCTTC	CASSLYIQLSYNEQFF